This passage covers 8 T cell receptor beta chains from one sample sequenced in a study of OX40 agonist ivuxolimab in advanced cancers. Using immunoSEQ multiplex PCR, the repertoire was profiled, and TCRdb retains in-frame clones only, with some absent. Of about 100,000 clones listed, approximately 90% are singletons. The specimen was CD4+ or CD8+ T cells sorted from blood, collected in a trial of the OX40 agonist ivuxolimab. These TCRs come from an adult with an advanced solid tumor such as melanoma, head and neck, liver or kidney cancer.

The sample holds a few counts of this clone. V gene TRBV7-9 combines with J gene TRBJ1-1; 11 bases are shared with TRBD1. J was trimmed by 4 bases and V by 4 bases; bases with no gene match: 8. The CDR3 is 16 amino acids. Germline V gives CDR1 SEHNR, CDR2 FQNEAQ (reference sequence). The CDR3, as DNA: TGTGCCAGCAGCTGGGGCCGGACAGGGGGCGGCACTGAAGCTTTCTTT. Translation: CASSWGRTGGGTEAFF. Variable domain in full (rest from reference TRBV7-9 and TRBJ1-1): DTGVSQNPRHKITKRGQNVTFRCDPISEHNRLYWYRQTLGQGPEFLTYFQNEAQLEKSRLLSDRFSAERPKGSFSTLEIQRTEQGDSAMYLCASSWGRTGGGTEAFFGQGTRLTVV.

V is TRBV27 and J is TRBJ2-7, with 8 bases matching TRBD1. Germline assignment: CDR1 MNHEY and CDR2 SMNVEV (reference sequence). This CDR3 region has 14 residues. Losses at the gene ends were 7 bases for V and 6 bases for J; bases not matched to a gene: 11. The CDR3 reads CASKAQGAPSEQYF. In DNA form, the CDR3 reads TGTGCCAGCAAAGCCCAGGGGGCCCCTTCCGAGCAGTACTTC.

This chain uses TRBV6-1 with TRBJ1-2; D perhaps matches TRBD1 (5 bases). This CDR3 has 14 residues. V was pared by 10 bases and J by 5 bases, with 20 bases between. Germline V CDR1 and CDR2: MNHNS, SASEGT. The DNA for the CDR3 is TGTGCCACCAACCTGGGGGACGGGAGTTATGGCTACACCTTC. This encodes CATNLGDGSYGYTF.

The V and J genes are TRBV14 and TRBJ1-3; D may be TRBD1 (5 bases). The V gene lost 6 bases and the J gene lost 4 bases, with 16 bases spanning the gap. CDR3 length equals 15 residues. Germline V gene data show CDR1 as SGHDN and CDR2 as FVKESK. CDR3 sequence (DNA): TGTGCCAGCAGTCCCGCAGGGTGGAGAGGAAACACCATATATTTT. Residues: CASSPAGWRGNTIYF.

J is TRBJ2-7 and V is TRBV9, with 9 bases matching TRBD1. The CDR3 extends over 15 amino acids. The V gene's germline CDR1 is SGDLS and CDR2 YYNGEE. V was clipped by 4 bases and J by 9 bases; unmatched bases: 14. The CDR3 reads CASSPRTGALEGQYF. The DNA for the CDR3 is TGTGCCAGCAGCCCGCGGACAGGGGCCCTTGAGGGGCAGTACTTC.

The CDR3 protein is CASSQERKSIRWAQHF. CDR3 DNA: TGTGCCAGCAGCCAAGAAAGGAAAAGTATCAGATGGGCCCAGCATTTT. The V gene is TRBV14, the J gene TRBJ1-5, with D uncertain. This CDR3 is 16 amino acids long. Germline CDR1 and CDR2: SGHDN and FVKESK. Trimming removed 0 bases from V and 11 bases from J, with 20 bases in between.

The chain joins TRBV7-9 to TRBJ1-6, with D unclear. This CDR3 contains 13 residues. Germline V gene lookup returns CDR1 SEHNR and CDR2 FQNEAQ (reference sequence). V was trimmed by 1 base and J by 10 bases, leaving 8 bases between them. The DNA for the CDR3 is TGTGCCAGCAGCTTAGGAGGGAGATCACCCCTCCACTTT. Translation: CASSLGGRSPLHF.

CDR3 region: CASSLVGVSGVAGGELFF. The CDR3 region has the DNA TGTGCCAGCAGCTTAGTTGGGGTTAGCGGGGTAGCCGGAGGGGAGCTGTTTTTT. This chain uses TRBV7-8 with TRBJ2-2; 8 nucleotides agree with TRBD2. The CDR3 loop spans 18 amino acids. Germline V gene lookup returns CDR1 SGHVS and CDR2 FQNEAQ. V trimming: 1 base; J trimming: 8 bases; junction bases outside the gene matches: 15.